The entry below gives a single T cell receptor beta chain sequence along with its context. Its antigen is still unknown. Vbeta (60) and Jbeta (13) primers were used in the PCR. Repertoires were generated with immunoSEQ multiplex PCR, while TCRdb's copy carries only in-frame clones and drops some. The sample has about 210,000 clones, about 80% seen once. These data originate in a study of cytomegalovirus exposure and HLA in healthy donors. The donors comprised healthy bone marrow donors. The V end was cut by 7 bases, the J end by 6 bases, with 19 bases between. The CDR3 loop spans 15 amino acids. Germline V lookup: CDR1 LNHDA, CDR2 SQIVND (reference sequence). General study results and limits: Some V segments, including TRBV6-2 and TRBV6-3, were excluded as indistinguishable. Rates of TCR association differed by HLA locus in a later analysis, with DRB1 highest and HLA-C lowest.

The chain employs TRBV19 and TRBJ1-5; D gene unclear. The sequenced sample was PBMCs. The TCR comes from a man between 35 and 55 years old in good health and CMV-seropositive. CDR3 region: CASTDIEEGSQPQHF. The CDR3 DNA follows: TGTGCCAGTACCGATATAGAGGAGGGAAGTCAGCCCCAGCATTTT.